This T cell receptor (beta chain) appears in the sequencing data of a study of CD8 T cells in ankylosing spondylitis. Library preparation for TCR beta used quantitative 5'-RACE with molecular barcodes. Using its own MiXCR run on the 5' RACE reads, TCRdb lists one record per CDR3 protein. The table records about 800,000 distinct CDR3 sequences, about 12% of them present only once. General study findings and limits: Seemingly characteristic of ankylosing spondylitis blood was a TCR beta motif consisting of under ten highly homologous variants. Peripheral blood held disease-linked clones only at relatively low frequency, and these were CD8+. Certain motif variants had earlier been reported in reactive arthritis synovial fluid and blood.

The ends lost 2 bases at V and 4 bases at J; junction bases unmatched: 15. Per the germline V gene, CDR1 is DFQATT and CDR2 is SNEGSKA (reference sequence). The CDR3 extends over 18 amino acids. This clonotype came up many times. Antigen: not known. This TCR was sampled from a male donor with ankylosing spondylitis. The sequenced material came from blood, either unsorted or a sorted T cell fraction (not recorded which). The V gene is TRBV20-1, the J gene TRBJ2-5, with 11 bases matching TRBD2. The CDR3 DNA follows: TGCAGTGCTAGACCACGAGTCCCACTAGCGGGAGACAGAGAGACCCAGTACTTC. Protein sequence: CSARPRVPLAGDRETQYF.